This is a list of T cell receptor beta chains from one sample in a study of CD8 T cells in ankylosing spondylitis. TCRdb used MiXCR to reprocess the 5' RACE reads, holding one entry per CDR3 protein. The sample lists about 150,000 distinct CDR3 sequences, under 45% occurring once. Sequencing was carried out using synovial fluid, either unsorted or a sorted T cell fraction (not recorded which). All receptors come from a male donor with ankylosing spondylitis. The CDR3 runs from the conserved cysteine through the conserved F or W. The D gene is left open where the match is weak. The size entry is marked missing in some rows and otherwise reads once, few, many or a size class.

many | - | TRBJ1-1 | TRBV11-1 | TGTGCCAGCAGCTTGAACAGGAACCCGAACACTGAAGCTTTCTTT | CASSLNRNPNTEAFF
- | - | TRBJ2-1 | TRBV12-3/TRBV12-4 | TGTGCCAGCAGCCCTCAGTCTGGGTCCTACAATGAGCAGTTCTTC | CASSPQSGSYNEQFF
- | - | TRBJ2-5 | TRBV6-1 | TGTGCCAGCACCGAGGCGGCGCAAGAGACCCAGTACTTC | CASTEAAQETQYF
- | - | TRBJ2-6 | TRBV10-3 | TGTGCCATCAGGACGACAGGTAGTCGTTACTCTGGGGCCAACGTCCTGACTTTC | CAIRTTGSRYSGANVLTF
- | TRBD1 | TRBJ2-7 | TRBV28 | TGTGCCAGCAGTTTAGGATGGACAGGCCAACCCGAGCAGTACTTC | CASSLGWTGQPEQYF
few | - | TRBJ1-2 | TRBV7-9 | TGTGCCAGCAGCCAGGACGGATCCTATGGCTACACCTTC | CASSQDGSYGYTF
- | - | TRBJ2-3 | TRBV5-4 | TGTGCCAGCAGCCGGGAGCCAACAGATACGCAGTATTTT | CASSREPTDTQYF
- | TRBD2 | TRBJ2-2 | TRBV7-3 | TGTGCCAGCAGCTTAACATACCTAGCGGGGAAGACCGGGGAGCTGTTTTTT | CASSLTYLAGKTGELFF
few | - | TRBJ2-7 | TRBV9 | TGTGCCAGCAGCCTAGGGCAGGGGTCCGAGCAGTACTTC | CASSLGQGSEQYF
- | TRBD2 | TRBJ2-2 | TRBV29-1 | TGCAGCGTCCCACGACCGGGGGGCGGGGAGCTGTTTTTT | CSVPRPGGGELFF